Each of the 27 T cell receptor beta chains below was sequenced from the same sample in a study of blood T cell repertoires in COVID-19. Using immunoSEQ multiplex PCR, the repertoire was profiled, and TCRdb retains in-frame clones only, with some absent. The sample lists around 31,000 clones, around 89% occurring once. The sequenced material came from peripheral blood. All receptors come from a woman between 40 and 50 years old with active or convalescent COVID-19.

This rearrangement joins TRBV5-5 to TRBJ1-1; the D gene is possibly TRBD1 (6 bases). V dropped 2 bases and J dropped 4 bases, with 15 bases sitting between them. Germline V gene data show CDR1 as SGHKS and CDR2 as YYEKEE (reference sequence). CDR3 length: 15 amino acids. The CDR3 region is CASSFSGVRGTEAFF. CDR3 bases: TGTGCCAGCAGCTTTTCAGGGGTTCGGGGCACTGAAGCTTTCTTT. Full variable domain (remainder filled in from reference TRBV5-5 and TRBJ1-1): DAGVTQSPTHLIKTRGQQVTLRCSPISGHKSVSWYQQVLGQGPQFIFQYYEKEERGRGNFPDRFSARQFPNYSSELNVNALLLGDSALYLCASSFSGVRGTEAFFGQGTRLTVV.

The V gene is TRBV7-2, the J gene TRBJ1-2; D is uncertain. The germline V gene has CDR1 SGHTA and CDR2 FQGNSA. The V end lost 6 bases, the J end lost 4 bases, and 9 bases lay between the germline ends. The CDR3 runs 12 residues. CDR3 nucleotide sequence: TGTGCCAGCAGAGGCGAGGGCTATGGCTACACCTTC. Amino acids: CASRGEGYGYTF.

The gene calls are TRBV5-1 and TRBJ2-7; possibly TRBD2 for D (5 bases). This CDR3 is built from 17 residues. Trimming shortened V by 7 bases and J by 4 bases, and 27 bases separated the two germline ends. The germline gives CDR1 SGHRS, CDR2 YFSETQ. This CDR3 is CASAAVSGTRLGYEQYF. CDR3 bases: TGCGCCAGCGCGGCGGTCAGCGGAACCCGGTTGGGATACGAGCAGTACTTC.

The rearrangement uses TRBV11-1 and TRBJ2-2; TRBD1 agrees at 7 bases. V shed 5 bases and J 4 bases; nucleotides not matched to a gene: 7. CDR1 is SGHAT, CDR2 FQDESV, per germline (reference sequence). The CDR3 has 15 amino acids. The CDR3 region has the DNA TGTGCCAGCAGCCCGACAGGGCGTTCCACCGGGGAGCTGTTTTTT. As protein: CASSPTGRSTGELFF.

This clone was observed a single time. CDR3 in DNA: TGTGCCACCGCCCGGCACCAGGGGATGGCCTACAATGAGCAGTTCTTC. It encodes CATARHQGMAYNEQFF. V is TRBV25-1 and J is TRBJ2-1, with D maybe TRBD1 (6 bases). V was cut by 10 bases and J by 2 bases, with 21 bases left in between. There are 16 residues in the CDR3. Germline assignment: CDR1 MGHDK and CDR2 SYGVNS.

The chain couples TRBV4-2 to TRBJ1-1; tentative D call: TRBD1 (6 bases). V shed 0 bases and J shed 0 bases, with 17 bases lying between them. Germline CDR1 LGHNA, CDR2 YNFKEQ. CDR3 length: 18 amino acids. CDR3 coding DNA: TGTGCCAGCAGCCAAGATGTCCAGGGGATCAGGATGAACACTGAAGCTTTCTTT. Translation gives CASSQDVQGIRMNTEAFF.

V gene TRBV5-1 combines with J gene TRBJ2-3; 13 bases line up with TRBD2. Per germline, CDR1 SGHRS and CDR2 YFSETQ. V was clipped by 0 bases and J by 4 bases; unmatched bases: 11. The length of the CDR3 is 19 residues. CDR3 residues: CASSLGLAGGTFDADTQYF. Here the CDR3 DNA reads TGCGCCAGCAGCTTGGGACTAGCGGGGGGTACGTTCGACGCAGATACGCAGTATTTT.

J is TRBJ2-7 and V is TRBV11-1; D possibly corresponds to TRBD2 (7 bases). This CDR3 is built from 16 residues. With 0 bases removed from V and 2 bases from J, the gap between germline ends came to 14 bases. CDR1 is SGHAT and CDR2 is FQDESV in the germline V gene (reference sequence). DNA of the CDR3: TGTGCCAGCAGCTTAGCGGGGGGGGCCTTCGCCTACGAGCAGTACTTC. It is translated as CASSLAGGAFAYEQYF.

CDR3 loop: CASSYGGANIQYF. Written as DNA, the CDR3 is TGTGCCAGCAGTTACGGGGGGGCAAACATTCAGTACTTC. The chain is built from TRBV12-3 or TRBV12-4 and TRBJ2-4; 8 bases fit TRBD2. V gave up 4 bases and J gave up 6 bases; unmatched junction bases: 2. This CDR3 spans 13 amino acids.

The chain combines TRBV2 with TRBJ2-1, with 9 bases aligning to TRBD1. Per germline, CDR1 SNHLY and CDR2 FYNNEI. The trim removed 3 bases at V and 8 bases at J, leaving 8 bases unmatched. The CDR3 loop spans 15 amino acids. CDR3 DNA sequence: TGTGCCAGCAGTGATCGCGGACAGGGGTGGGATGAGCAGTTCTTC. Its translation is CASSDRGQGWDEQFF.

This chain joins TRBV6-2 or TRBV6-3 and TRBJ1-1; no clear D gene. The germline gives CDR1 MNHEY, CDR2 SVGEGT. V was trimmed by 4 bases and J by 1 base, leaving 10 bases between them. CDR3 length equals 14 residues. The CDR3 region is CASSWAGRNTEAFF. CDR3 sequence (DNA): TGTGCCAGCAGTTGGGCGGGGAGGAACACTGAAGCTTTCTTT.

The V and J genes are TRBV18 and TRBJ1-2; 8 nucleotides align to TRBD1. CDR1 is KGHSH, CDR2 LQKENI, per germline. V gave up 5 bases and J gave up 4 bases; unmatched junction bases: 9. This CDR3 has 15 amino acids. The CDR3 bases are TGTGCCAGCTCATCCGGACAGGGAGGTCTCTATGGCTACACCTTC. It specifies CASSSGQGGLYGYTF.

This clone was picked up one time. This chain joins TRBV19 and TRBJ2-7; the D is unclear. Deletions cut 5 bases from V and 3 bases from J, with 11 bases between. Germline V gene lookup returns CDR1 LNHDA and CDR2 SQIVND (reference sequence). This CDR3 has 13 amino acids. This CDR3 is CASSPTRGYEQYF. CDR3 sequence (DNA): TGTGCCAGTAGTCCCACCCGCGGCTACGAGCAGTACTTC. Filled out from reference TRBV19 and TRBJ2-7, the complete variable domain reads DGGITQSPKYLFRKEGQNVTLSCEQNLNHDAMYWYRQDPGQGLRLIYYSQIVNDFQKGDIAEGYSVSREKKESFPLTVTSAQKNPTAFYLCASSPTRGYEQYFGPGTRLTVT.

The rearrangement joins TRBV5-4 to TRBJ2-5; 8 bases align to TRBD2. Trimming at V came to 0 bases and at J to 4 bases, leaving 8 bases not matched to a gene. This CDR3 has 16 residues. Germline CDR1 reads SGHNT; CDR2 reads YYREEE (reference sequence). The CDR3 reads CASSLDPTAGVETQYF. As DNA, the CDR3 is TGTGCCAGCAGCTTGGATCCCACAGCGGGGGTAGAGACCCAGTACTTC.

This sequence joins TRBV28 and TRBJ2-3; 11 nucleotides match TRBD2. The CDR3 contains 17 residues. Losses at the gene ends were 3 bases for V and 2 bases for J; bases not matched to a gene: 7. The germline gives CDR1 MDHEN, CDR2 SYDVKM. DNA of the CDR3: TGTGCCAGCAGTTTGGGACTAGCGGCACTCGACACAGATACGCAGTATTTT. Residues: CASSLGLAALDTDTQYF.

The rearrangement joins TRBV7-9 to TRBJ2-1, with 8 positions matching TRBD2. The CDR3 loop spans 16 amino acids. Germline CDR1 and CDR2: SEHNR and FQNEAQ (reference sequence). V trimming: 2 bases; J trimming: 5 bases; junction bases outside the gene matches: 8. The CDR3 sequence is CASSLNLGLAHNEQFF. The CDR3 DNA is TGTGCCAGCAGCTTAAACTTAGGACTAGCCCACAATGAGCAGTTCTTC.

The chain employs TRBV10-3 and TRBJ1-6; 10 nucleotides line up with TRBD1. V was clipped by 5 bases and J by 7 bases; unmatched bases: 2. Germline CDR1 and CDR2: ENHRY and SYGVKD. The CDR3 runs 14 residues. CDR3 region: CAISMDRGNSPLHF. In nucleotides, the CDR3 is TGTGCCATCAGTATGGACAGGGGGAATTCACCCCTCCACTTT.

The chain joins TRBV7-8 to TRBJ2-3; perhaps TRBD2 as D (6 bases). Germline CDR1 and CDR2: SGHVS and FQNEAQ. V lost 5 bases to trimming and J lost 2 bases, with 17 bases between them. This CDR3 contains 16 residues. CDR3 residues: CASSVVSGRDTDTQYF. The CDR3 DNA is TGTGCCAGCAGCGTAGTGTCCGGGCGGGACACAGATACGCAGTATTTT.

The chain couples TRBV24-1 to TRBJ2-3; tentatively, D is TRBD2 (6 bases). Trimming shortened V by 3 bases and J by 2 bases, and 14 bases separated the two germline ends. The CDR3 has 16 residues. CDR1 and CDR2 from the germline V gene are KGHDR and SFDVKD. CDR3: CATSDVRGDDTDTQYF. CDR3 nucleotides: TGTGCCACCAGTGATGTCCGCGGGGACGACACAGATACGCAGTATTTT.

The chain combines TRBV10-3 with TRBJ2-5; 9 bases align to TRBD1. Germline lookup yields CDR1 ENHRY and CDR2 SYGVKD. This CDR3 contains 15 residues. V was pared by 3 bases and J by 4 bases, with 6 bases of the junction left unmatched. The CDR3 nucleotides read TGTGCCATCAGTGACAACAGGGGGCCAGTAGAGACCCAGTACTTC. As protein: CAISDNRGPVETQYF.

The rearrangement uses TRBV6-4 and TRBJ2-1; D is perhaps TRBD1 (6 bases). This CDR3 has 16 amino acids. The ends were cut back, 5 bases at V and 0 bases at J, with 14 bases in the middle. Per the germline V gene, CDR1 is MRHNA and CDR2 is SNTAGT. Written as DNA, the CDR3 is TGTGCCAGCAGTCTGGGAACAGGGCTCTCCTACAATGAGCAGTTCTTC. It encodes CASSLGTGLSYNEQFF.

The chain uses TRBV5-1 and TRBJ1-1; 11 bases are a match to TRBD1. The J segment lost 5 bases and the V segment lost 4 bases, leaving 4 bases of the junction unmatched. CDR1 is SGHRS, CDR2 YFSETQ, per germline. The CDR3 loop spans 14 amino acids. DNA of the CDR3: TGCGCCAGCAGCAAAGGACAGGGGGCGACTGAAGCTTTCTTT. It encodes CASSKGQGATEAFF. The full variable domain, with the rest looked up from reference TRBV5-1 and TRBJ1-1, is KAGVTQTPRYLIKTRGQQVTLSCSPISGHRSVSWYQQTPGQGLQFLFEYFSETQRNKGNFPGRFSGRQFSNSRSEMNVSTLELGDSALYLCASSKGQGATEAFFGQGTRLTVV.

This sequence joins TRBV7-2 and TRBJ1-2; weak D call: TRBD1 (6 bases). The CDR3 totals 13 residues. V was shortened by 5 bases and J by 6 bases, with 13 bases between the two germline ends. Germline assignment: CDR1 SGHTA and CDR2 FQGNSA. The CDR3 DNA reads TGTGCCAGCAGCACCAGGGGCGCGGATGGCTACACCTTC. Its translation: CASSTRGADGYTF. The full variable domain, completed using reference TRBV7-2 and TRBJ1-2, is GAGVSQSPSNKVTEKGKDVELRCDPISGHTALYWYRQSLGQGLEFLIYFQGNSAPDKSGLPSDRFSAERTGGSVSTLTIQRTQQEDSAVYLCASSTRGADGYTFGSGTRLTVV.

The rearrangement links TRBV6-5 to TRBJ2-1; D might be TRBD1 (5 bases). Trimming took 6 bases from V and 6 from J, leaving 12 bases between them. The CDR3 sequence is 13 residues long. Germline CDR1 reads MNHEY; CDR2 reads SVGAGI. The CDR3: CASREKGLNEQFF. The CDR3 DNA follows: TGTGCCAGCAGAGAGAAGGGGCTCAATGAGCAGTTCTTC.

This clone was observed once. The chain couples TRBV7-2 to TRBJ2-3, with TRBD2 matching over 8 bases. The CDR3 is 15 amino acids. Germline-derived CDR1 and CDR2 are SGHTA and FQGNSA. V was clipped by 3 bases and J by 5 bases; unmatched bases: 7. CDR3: CASSLDGGAGDTQYF. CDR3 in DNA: TGTGCCAGCAGCTTGGACGGGGGGGCCGGAGATACGCAGTATTTT.

The CDR3 protein is CASLSSGGIYEQYF. In nucleotides, the CDR3 is TGTGCCAGCCTAAGTAGCGGGGGGATCTACGAGCAGTACTTC. The rearrangement joins TRBV21-1 to TRBJ2-7; the tabulated D call, TRBD2, remains unverified against the DNA. TRBV21-1 is a recognized pseudogene. This CDR3 region has 14 residues.

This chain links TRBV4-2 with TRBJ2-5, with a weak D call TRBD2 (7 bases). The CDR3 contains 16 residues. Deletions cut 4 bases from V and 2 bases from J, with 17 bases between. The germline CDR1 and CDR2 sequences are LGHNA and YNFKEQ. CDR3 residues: CASSPTSGDTQETQYF. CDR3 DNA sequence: TGTGCCAGCAGCCCTACGAGCGGGGACACTCAAGAGACCCAGTACTTC.